These 19 T cell receptor beta chains were all obtained from the same sample, sequenced in a study of Ad26.COV2.S vaccination and SARS-CoV-2 variants. Clones were read by immunoSEQ multiplex PCR, and TCRdb kept only the in-frame ones, dropping some. Here the sample spans about 680,000 clones, roughly nine tenths being singletons. Specified treatment: over 15 received Ad26.COV2.S at low or high dose, single or two shots; five or six received placebo; per-sample allocation not given. Collection of samples fell on day 63 after the first vaccine or placebo injection. Specimen: peripheral blood, collected in a trial of Ad26.COV2.S vaccine versus placebo. The receptors derive from a person between 18 and 60 years old who received the Ad26.COV2.S COVID-19 vaccine or a placebo.

This clone was counted a single time. The chain is built from TRBV19 and TRBJ2-1; 7 bases are a match to TRBD2. CDR1 and CDR2 (germline): LNHDA, SQIVND (reference sequence). The CDR3 has 13 amino acids. The J segment lost 3 bases and the V segment lost 7 bases, leaving 3 bases of the junction unmatched. CDR3 region: CASTTSFYNEQFF. The CDR3 DNA sequence: TGTGCCAGTACGACTAGCTTCTACAATGAGCAGTTCTTC.

This chain uses TRBV12-3 or TRBV12-4 with TRBJ1-2, with no clear D. This CDR3 spans 10 amino acids. V lost 2 bases and J 8 bases, leaving 3 bases between the germline ends. CDR3: CASSLNGYTF. Here the CDR3 DNA reads TGTGCCAGCAGTTTAAACGGCTACACCTTC.

The genes are TRBV19 and TRBJ2-3; D might be TRBD1 (6 bases). Germline V lookup: CDR1 LNHDA, CDR2 SQIVND (reference sequence). The CDR3 is made up of 16 amino acids. The V end was cut by 6 bases, the J end by 0 bases, with 16 bases between. The CDR3, as DNA: TGTGCCAGTAGAGATCTGGGGGCAGCTAGCACAGATACGCAGTATTTT. It yields the protein CASRDLGAASTDTQYF. Combining the CDR3 with reference TRBV19 and TRBJ2-3 gives the whole variable domain DGGITQSPKYLFRKEGQNVTLSCEQNLNHDAMYWYRQDPGQGLRLIYYSQIVNDFQKGDIAEGYSVSREKKESFPLTVTSAQKNPTAFYLCASRDLGAASTDTQYFGPGTRLTVL.

The rearrangement uses TRBV6-6 and TRBJ1-1; no firm D call. The CDR3 consists of 14 residues. Germline assignment: CDR1 MNHNY and CDR2 SVGAGI (reference sequence). The V gene lost 3 bases and the J gene lost 1 base, with 9 bases spanning the gap. This CDR3 is CASSYPGQNTEAFF. The CDR3 DNA reads TGTGCCAGCAGTTATCCCGGGCAGAACACTGAAGCTTTCTTT.

The chain has TRBV7-2 and TRBJ1-3; D is undetermined. In germline, CDR1 is SGHTA, CDR2 FQGNSA. V was cut by 5 bases and J by 4 bases, with 9 bases left in between. CDR3 length: 13 residues. CDR3 amino acids: CASSVSEGNTIYF. CDR3 nucleotides: TGTGCCAGCAGCGTCAGTGAAGGAAACACCATATATTTT.

The chain is built from TRBV27 and TRBJ1-1, with a weak D call TRBD1 (5 bases). In germline, CDR1 is MNHEY, CDR2 SMNVEV (reference sequence). Trimming took 0 bases from V and 7 from J, leaving 9 bases between them. CDR3 size: 13 residues. This CDR3 reads CASSLSVGLEAFF. In nucleotides, the CDR3 is TGTGCCAGCAGTTTATCAGTGGGACTTGAAGCTTTCTTT.

V and J are TRBV24-1 and TRBJ1-5; D is ambiguous. From germline, CDR1 is KGHDR and CDR2 SFDVKD. This CDR3 comprises 12 residues. V was shortened by 6 bases and J by 1 base, with 3 bases between the two germline ends. The CDR3 protein is CATSRSNQPQHF. The CDR3 nucleotides are TGTGCCACCAGTAGGAGCAATCAGCCCCAGCATTTT.

The chain is built from TRBV7-9 and TRBJ2-1; possible D gene TRBD1, 7 bases. The germline CDR1 and CDR2 sequences are SEHNR and FQNEAQ (reference sequence). V was clipped by 4 bases and J by 4 bases, with 14 bases between them. The CDR3 spans 15 residues. The CDR3 DNA is TGTGCCAGCAGCTCCAGGGGGGCCTTATACAATGAGCAGTTCTTC. Translated, it gives CASSSRGALYNEQFF.

The rearrangement uses TRBV6-6 and TRBJ2-1; 9 bases align to TRBD2. The length of the CDR3 is 21 residues. Germline CDR1 reads MNHNY; CDR2 reads SVGAGI (reference sequence). V lost 5 bases and J lost 0; bases outside the gene matches: 20. The CDR3 nucleotides read TGTGCCAGCAGTCTGACCCGACTAGCGGCCCGAGCAAGGAGCTCCTACAATGAGCAGTTCTTC. Translated: CASSLTRLAARARSSYNEQFF.

J is TRBJ1-1 and V is TRBV24-1; no definite D call. The germline V gene has CDR1 KGHDR and CDR2 SFDVKD. The CDR3 length is 12 residues. Trimming pared 12 bases from V and 3 bases from J, leaving 13 bases between. CDR3 DNA: TGTGCCTCAAGGAAAACCGACACTGAAGCTTTCTTT. It specifies CASRKTDTEAFF.

This chain joins TRBV30 and TRBJ1-5, with 7 bases fitting TRBD1. Germline values: CDR1 GTSNPN, CDR2 SVGIG (reference sequence). The CDR3 loop spans 14 amino acids. V lost 2 bases and J lost 7; bases outside the gene matches: 8. CDR3 amino acids: CAWSSRQGNQPQHF. As DNA, the CDR3 is TGTGCCTGGAGTTCGAGACAGGGTAACCAGCCCCAGCATTTT.

V usage is TRBV4-1 and J usage is TRBJ1-1; 8 bases map to TRBD1. CDR1 is MGHRA, CDR2 YSYEKL, per germline. This CDR3 is 14 amino acids long. Losses at the gene ends were 6 bases for V and 1 base for J; bases not matched to a gene: 4. DNA of the CDR3: TGCGCCAGCAGAGATGGACAGGGGAACACTGAAGCTTTCTTT. Protein sequence: CASRDGQGNTEAFF.

This chain links TRBV10-3 with TRBJ2-7, with a tentative D call TRBD2 (5 bases). The germline CDR1 and CDR2 sequences are ENHRY and SYGVKD. The V gene lost 1 base and the J gene lost 0 bases, with 16 bases spanning the gap. This CDR3 is 17 amino acids long. CDR3 region: CAISEFTPGDSSYEQYF. In nucleotides, the CDR3 is TGTGCCATCAGTGAGTTTACCCCCGGGGATAGCTCCTACGAGCAGTACTTC.

The chain combines TRBV7-2 with TRBJ1-5; unclear D gene. V was trimmed by 1 base and J by 6 bases, leaving 10 bases between them. CDR1 and CDR2 (germline): SGHTA, FQGNSA. This CDR3 has 14 residues. As DNA, the CDR3 is TGTGCCAGCAGCTTAGTTCCATCGGGTCAGCCCCAGCATTTT. This encodes CASSLVPSGQPQHF.

V usage is TRBV6-5 and J usage is TRBJ1-1; D may be TRBD1 (5 bases). The V end was cut by 0 bases, the J end by 1 base, with 12 bases between. The CDR3 length is 16 residues. The germline V gene encodes CDR1 MNHEY and CDR2 SVGAGI. The CDR3 region is CASSYSVGRGNTEAFF. In DNA form, the CDR3 reads TGTGCCAGCAGTTACTCAGTCGGTAGGGGGAACACTGAAGCTTTCTTT.

The chain recombines TRBV6-6 with TRBJ1-4; no reliable D call. Between the trimmed V and J ends, which lost 2 bases and 5 bases, there was a span of 9 bases. CDR1 is MNHNY and CDR2 is SVGAGI in the germline V gene (reference sequence). The CDR3 spans 14 residues. The CDR3 DNA is TGTGCCAGCAGTTACGGGTCATGGAATGAAAAACTGTTTTTT. It is translated as CASSYGSWNEKLFF.

The chain employs TRBV27 and TRBJ1-4; a possible D gene is TRBD1 (6 bases). V gave up 0 bases and J gave up 5 bases, with 10 bases separating them. Germline V gene sequence: CDR1 MNHEY, CDR2 SMNVEV (reference sequence). The CDR3 is 15 amino acids. This CDR3 reads CASSLSGGENEKLFF. CDR3 sequence (DNA): TGTGCCAGCAGTTTATCAGGGGGAGAGAATGAAAAACTGTTTTTT.

This chain connects TRBV5-1 to TRBJ2-1; 9 bases agree with TRBD2. CDR3 length: 15 residues. Trimming cost V 2 bases and J 7 bases; bases outside gene matches: 7. CDR1 is SGHRS, CDR2 YFSETQ, per germline. The CDR3 region has the DNA TGCGCCAGCAGCTTAGGGCTAGCGGGGAGGAATGAGCAGTTCTTC. Its protein product is CASSLGLAGRNEQFF.

This rearrangement joins TRBV3-1 (or the pseudogene TRBV3-2) to TRBJ2-1, with 7 bases identical to TRBD1. V shed 4 bases and J 2 bases; nucleotides not matched to a gene: 8. Germline V lookup: CDR1 LGHDT, CDR2 YNNKEL (reference sequence). The CDR3 has 16 residues. The DNA of the CDR3 is TGTGCCAGCAGCCCTCGGGACAGTGGGACCTACAATGAGCAGTTCTTC. It yields the protein CASSPRDSGTYNEQFF.